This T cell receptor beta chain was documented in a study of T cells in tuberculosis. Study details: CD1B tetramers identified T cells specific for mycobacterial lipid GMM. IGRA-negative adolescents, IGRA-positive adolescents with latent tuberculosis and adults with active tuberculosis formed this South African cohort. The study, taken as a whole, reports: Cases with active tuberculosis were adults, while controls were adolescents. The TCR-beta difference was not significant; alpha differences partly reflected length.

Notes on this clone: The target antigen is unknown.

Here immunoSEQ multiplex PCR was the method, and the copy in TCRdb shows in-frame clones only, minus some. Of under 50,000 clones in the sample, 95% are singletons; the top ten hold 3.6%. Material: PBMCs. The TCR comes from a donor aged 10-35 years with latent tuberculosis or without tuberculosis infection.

CDR3 nucleotides: TGTGCCAGCAGTTACCAATATTCGGATGGCTACACCTTC. The encoded protein is CASSYQYSDGYTF. The chain is built from TRBV6-5 and TRBJ1-2; D unresolved. The V end lost 2 bases, the J end lost 6 bases, and 10 bases lay between the germline ends. This CDR3 comprises 13 residues. Germline assignment: CDR1 MNHEY and CDR2 SVGAGI.